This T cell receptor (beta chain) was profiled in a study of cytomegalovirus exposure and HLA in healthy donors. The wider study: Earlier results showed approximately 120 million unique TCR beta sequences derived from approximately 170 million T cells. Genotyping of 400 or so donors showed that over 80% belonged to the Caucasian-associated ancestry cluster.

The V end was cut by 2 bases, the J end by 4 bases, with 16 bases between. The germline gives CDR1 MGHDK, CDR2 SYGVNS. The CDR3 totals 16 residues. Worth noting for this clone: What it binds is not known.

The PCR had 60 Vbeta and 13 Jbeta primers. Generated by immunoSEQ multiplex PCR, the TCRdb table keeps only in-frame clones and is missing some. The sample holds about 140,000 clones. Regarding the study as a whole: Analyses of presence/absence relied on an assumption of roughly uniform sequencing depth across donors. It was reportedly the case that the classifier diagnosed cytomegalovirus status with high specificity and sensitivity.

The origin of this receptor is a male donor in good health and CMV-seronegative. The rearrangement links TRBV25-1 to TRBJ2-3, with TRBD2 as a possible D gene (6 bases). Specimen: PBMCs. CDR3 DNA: TGTGCCAGCAGTGAACCCGCGGCGGGGATTGCAGATACGCAGTATTTT. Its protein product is CASSEPAAGIADTQYF.